Listed here are 23 T cell receptor beta chains from one sample, sequenced in a study of T cell repertoires in cytomegalovirus infection. From the reads, TCRdb called clonotypes with MiXCR, one entry per CDR3 protein. This table has about 180,000 distinct CDR3 sequences, roughly 14% appearing once. Sequenced: PBMCs. Source of these receptors: a human donor in good health (CMV status not recorded). Some clones in this sample may be carry-over from other donors' samples.

This clonotype came up many times. The chain employs TRBV7-9 and TRBJ2-6; 13 bases line up with TRBD2. Germline trimming cut 4 bases from V and 5 bases from J; bases unmatched to any gene: 14. The CDR3 sequence is 20 residues long. Per the germline V gene, CDR1 is SEHNR and CDR2 is FQNEAQ (reference sequence). For the CDR3, the DNA is TGTGCCAGCAGCTCATTAACCGGGACTAGCGGGAAGGAAAGGGCCAACGTCCTGACTTTC. It translates to CASSSLTGTSGKERANVLTF. Based on the CDR3 plus reference TRBV7-9 and TRBJ2-6, the full variable domain is DTGVSQNPRHKITKRGQNVTFRCDPISEHNRLYWYRQTLGQGPEFLTYFQNEAQLEKSRLLSDRFSAERPKGSFSTLEIQRTEQGDSAMYLCASSSLTGTSGKERANVLTFGAGSRLTVL.

This clonotype was seen more than once but under ten times. The V gene is TRBV20-1, the J gene TRBJ2-1, with 10 positions matching TRBD2. V lost 2 bases to trimming and J lost 8 bases; unmatched junction nucleotides: 6. Per the germline V gene, CDR1 is DFQATT and CDR2 is SNEGSKA (reference sequence). This CDR3 has 14 amino acids. CDR3 residues: CSARSLAGEDEQFF. CDR3 sequence (DNA): TGCAGTGCTAGAAGCCTAGCGGGGGAGGATGAGCAGTTCTTC.

This clonotype turned up a few times. The chain recombines TRBV2 with TRBJ2-3, with D perhaps given as TRBD1 or TRBD2 (5 bases each). The CDR3 runs to 14 residues. V was trimmed by 8 bases and J by 2 bases, leaving 14 bases between them. From germline, CDR1 is SNHLY and CDR2 FYNNEI. The CDR3 reads CASGAAEVTDTQYF. CDR3 sequence (DNA): TGTGCCAGCGGGGCAGCGGAAGTCACAGATACGCAGTATTTT.

The sample holds many counts of this clonotype. The CDR3 loop reads CAISDEEGNLVQFF. The CDR3 nucleotides are TGTGCCATCAGTGATGAGGAGGGTAATCTCGTTCAGTTCTTC. The rearrangement links TRBV10-3 to TRBJ2-1; weak D call: TRBD2 (6 bases). CDR1 is ENHRY and CDR2 is SYGVKD in the germline V gene. The V and J ends lost 3 bases and 13 bases respectively, with 19 bases between them. This CDR3 is 14 amino acids long.

This clonotype was counted many times. This chain joins TRBV12-3 or TRBV12-4 and TRBJ2-3; no clear D gene. The CDR3 loop spans 12 amino acids. V was pared by 6 bases and J by 6 bases, with 10 bases between. CDR3 in amino acids: CASRISLDTQYF. CDR3 bases: TGTGCCAGCAGAATCTCTTTGGATACGCAGTATTTT.

This chain uses TRBV20-1 with TRBJ2-5, with TRBD1 matching over 8 bases. The CDR3 consists of 14 residues. Trimming at V came to 5 bases and at J to 2 bases, leaving 7 bases not matched to a gene. Germline V gene data show CDR1 as DFQATT and CDR2 as SNEGSKA (reference sequence). The CDR3 is CSAPDRVRQETQYF. CDR3 bases: TGCAGTGCTCCGGACAGGGTTCGACAAGAGACCCAGTACTTC.

This clonotype was picked up one time. J is TRBJ1-5 and V is TRBV7-9; 8 bases align to TRBD1. Germline V gene lookup returns CDR1 SEHNR and CDR2 FQNEAQ (reference sequence). The CDR3 sequence is 14 residues long. V lost 5 bases and J lost 7; bases outside the gene matches: 7. The CDR3 nucleotides read TGTGCCAGCAGCCGGACAGGGACGGACCAGCCCCAGCATTTT. Translation gives CASSRTGTDQPQHF.

This clonotype was counted at least ten times. The chain combines TRBV7-8 with TRBJ1-5, with 7 bases fitting TRBD1. The trim removed 4 bases at V and 7 bases at J, leaving 4 bases unmatched. Germline lookup yields CDR1 SGHVS and CDR2 FQNEAQ. The CDR3 runs to 13 residues. The CDR3 DNA is TGTGCCAGCAGCTCGAACAGGGGCCAGCCCCAGCATTTT. Translated: CASSSNRGQPQHF.

This clonotype was found a few times. The genes are TRBV11-2 and TRBJ2-7, with D perhaps being TRBD1 or TRBD2 (6 bases each). This CDR3 has 15 residues. V lost 0 bases, J lost 4 bases, and 13 bases lay in between. Per the germline V gene, CDR1 is SGHAT and CDR2 is FQNNGV. DNA for the CDR3: TGTGCCAGCAGCTTAGATCGGAGGGGGTTGTACGAGCAGTACTTC. Amino acid sequence: CASSLDRRGLYEQYF.

To note about this clonotype: Since a much larger clone is just one base distant, this may be a read error. This rearrangement joins TRBV28 to TRBJ1-1, with D hard to call. The CDR3 runs to 13 residues. V lost 2 bases to trimming and J lost 3 bases, with 7 bases between them. CDR1 MDHEN and CDR2 SYDVKM come from the germline V gene. The chain's CDR3 is CASSLGRYTEAFF. The CDR3 nucleotides read TGTGCCAGCAGTTTAGGGAGGTACACTGAAGCTTTCTTT.

Ten or more counts support this clonotype. For the CDR3, the DNA is TGTGCCAGCAGCCCAGGACAGGGGCCCCGGTCGACGGAAGCTTTCTTT. This gives the protein CASSPGQGPRSTEAFF. The gene calls are TRBV11-1 and TRBJ1-1; 9 nucleotides agree with TRBD1. Germline values: CDR1 SGHAT, CDR2 FQDESV (reference sequence). The V gene end was trimmed by 5 bases and the J gene end by 8 bases; junction bases not matched to a gene: 15. The CDR3 loop spans 16 amino acids.

This clonotype was picked up many times. The V call is TRBV29-1, the J call TRBJ2-7; 7 positions agree with TRBD1. The CDR3 sequence is 13 residues long. Trimming cost V 8 bases and J 0 bases; bases outside gene matches: 7. Per the germline V gene, CDR1 is SQVTM and CDR2 is ANQGSEA. The CDR3 nucleotides read TGCAGCATACGGACAGGATCCTCCTACGAGCAGTACTTC. Its translation: CSIRTGSSYEQYF.

This clonotype was recorded many times. The V gene is TRBV7-2, the J gene TRBJ1-2; no firm D call. Trimming took off 10 bases at V and 7 bases at J, with 13 bases between the two ends. Per germline, CDR1 SGHTA and CDR2 FQGNSA. This CDR3 is built from 11 residues. Written as DNA, the CDR3 is TGTGCCACCGCAGAGCAGTTTGGCTACACCTTC. Translating gives CATAEQFGYTF.

In its sample, this clonotype was seen many times. The chain couples TRBV7-3 to TRBJ2-3, with no clear D. This CDR3 spans 14 amino acids. V lost 2 bases, J lost 4 bases, and 10 bases lay in between. Looked up from germline, CDR1 is SGHTA and CDR2 is FQGTGA. Here the CDR3 DNA reads TGTGCCAGCAGCTTAGCGACTGTAGCAGATACGCAGTATTTT. It yields the protein CASSLATVADTQYF. The variable domain in full, with the rest retrieved from reference TRBV7-3 and TRBJ2-3, is GAGVSQTPSNKVTEKGKYVELRCDPISGHTALYWYRQSLGQGPEFLIYFQGTGAADDSGLPNDRFFAVRPEGSVSTLKIQRTERGDSAVYLCASSLATVADTQYFGPGTRLTVL.

This clonotype came up many times. The V and J genes are TRBV7-2 and TRBJ1-1, with D possibly being TRBD1 (6 bases). CDR1 SGHTA and CDR2 FQGNSA come from the germline V gene. This CDR3 comprises 15 residues. Trimming left V 2 bases short and J 6 bases short, with 16 bases between. The CDR3 nucleotides are TGTGCCAGCAGCTTATCGGGGGGCGTTCAAGCTGAAGCTTTCTTT. Encoded protein: CASSLSGGVQAEAFF.

The DNA of the CDR3 is TGTGCCAGCAGCTCGACGTGGGAAGGGGATCAGCCCCAGCATTTT. Amino acid sequence: CASSSTWEGDQPQHF. The rearrangement uses TRBV5-6 and TRBJ1-5; possible D gene TRBD1, 5 bases. The CDR3 loop spans 15 amino acids. Trimming stripped 3 bases from V and 5 bases from J, with 15 bases between. Germline assignment: CDR1 SGHDT and CDR2 YYEEEE. The variable domain in full, completed from reference TRBV5-6 and TRBJ1-5, reads DAGVTQSPTHLIKTRGQQVTLRCSPKSGHDTVSWYQQALGQGPQFIFQYYEEEERQRGNFPDRFSGHQFPNYSSELNVNALLLGDSALYLCASSSTWEGDQPQHFGDGTRLSIL.

This clonotype was seen repeatedly, ten times or more. This rearrangement joins TRBV7-8 to TRBJ2-1; D gene uncertain. Germline CDR1 and CDR2: SGHVS and FQNEAQ. The V and J ends lost 3 bases and 7 bases respectively, with 13 bases between them. The CDR3 runs to 14 residues. CDR3 sequence reads: CASSFLSPPNEQFF. The CDR3 region has the DNA TGTGCCAGCAGCTTTCTATCCCCTCCGAATGAGCAGTTCTTC.

The sample holds a few counts of this clonotype. V gene TRBV27 combines with J gene TRBJ2-5; a weak D match, TRBD2 (5 bases). The germline V and J ends were trimmed by 5 bases and 5 bases, with 18 bases remaining between them. Germline CDR1 MNHEY, CDR2 SMNVEV (reference sequence). CDR3 length: 15 residues. The CDR3 loop is CASSPMRETLETQYF. The CDR3 DNA reads as TGTGCCAGCAGTCCCATGAGGGAAACCCTGGAGACCCAGTACTTC.

This clonotype was counted a few times. The chain joins TRBV14 to TRBJ1-2; D gene uncertain. This CDR3 spans 13 amino acids. V lost 5 bases, J lost 8 bases, and 15 bases lay in between. Germline CDR1 is SGHDN and CDR2 is FVKESK. The CDR3 DNA reads TGTGCCAGCAGCACGGAGGCGAGAGGAGGCTACACCTTC. Translating it yields CASSTEARGGYTF.

The table lists this clonotype with a few counts. The rearrangement joins TRBV29-1 to TRBJ2-2, with 11 bases identical to TRBD1. Germline V gives CDR1 SQVTM, CDR2 ANQGSEA. The V gene end was trimmed by 6 bases and the J gene end by 2 bases; junction bases not matched to a gene: 2. This CDR3 contains 14 residues. The CDR3 DNA is TGCAGCGTACGGACAGGGGGCAACACCGGGGAGCTGTTTTTT. It is translated as CSVRTGGNTGELFF.

This clonotype was counted at least ten times. The chain employs TRBV7-2 and TRBJ1-2; D is uncertain. The CDR3 totals 14 residues. Germline CDR1 and CDR2: SGHTA and FQGNSA. Trimming left V 5 bases short and J 0 bases short, with 10 bases between. The CDR3 here is CASSPARANYGYTF. CDR3 nucleotide sequence: TGTGCCAGCAGCCCAGCGAGAGCTAACTATGGCTACACCTTC.

The sample holds many counts of this clonotype. The rearrangement uses TRBV6-2 or TRBV6-3 and TRBJ1-2; D is unresolved. CDR3 size: 20 residues. CDR1 is MNHEY and CDR2 is SVGEGT in the germline V gene. V lost 2 bases, J lost 0 bases, and 25 bases lay in between. CDR3 sequence reads: CASSYNSAPAGASPNYGYTF. CDR3 in DNA: TGTGCCAGCAGTTACAACAGTGCACCAGCAGGCGCCTCTCCTAACTATGGCTACACCTTC.

This clonotype was seen repeatedly, ten times or more. The chain uses TRBV7-2 and TRBJ1-2; 7 nucleotides agree with TRBD1. Germline lookup yields CDR1 SGHTA and CDR2 FQGNSA. V dropped 6 bases and J dropped 1; count of bases not matched to a gene: 11. This CDR3 has 16 residues. The CDR3, as DNA: TGTGCCAGCAGAGACCGGACAGGAGATAGTAACTATGGCTACACCTTC. Amino acid sequence: CASRDRTGDSNYGYTF.